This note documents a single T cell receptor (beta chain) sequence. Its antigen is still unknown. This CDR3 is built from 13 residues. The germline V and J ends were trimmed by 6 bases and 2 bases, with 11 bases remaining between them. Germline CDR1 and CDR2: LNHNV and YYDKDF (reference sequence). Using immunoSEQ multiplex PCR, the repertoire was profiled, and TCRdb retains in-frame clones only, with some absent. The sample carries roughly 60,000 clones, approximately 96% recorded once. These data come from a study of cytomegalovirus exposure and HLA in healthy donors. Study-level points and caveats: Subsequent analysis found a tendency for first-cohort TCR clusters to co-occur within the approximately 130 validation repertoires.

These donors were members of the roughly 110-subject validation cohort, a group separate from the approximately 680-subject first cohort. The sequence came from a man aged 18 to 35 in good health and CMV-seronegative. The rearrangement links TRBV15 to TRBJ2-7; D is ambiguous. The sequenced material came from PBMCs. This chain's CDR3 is CATRPDTAYEQYF. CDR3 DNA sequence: TGTGCCACCAGACCCGACACAGCCTACGAGCAGTACTTC. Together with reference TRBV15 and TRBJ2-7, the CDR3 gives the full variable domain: DAMVIQNPRYQVTQFGKPVTLSCSQTLNHNVMYWYQQKSSQAPKLLFHYYDKDFNNEADTPDNFQSRRPNTSFCFLDIRSPGLGDTAMYLCATRPDTAYEQYFGPGTRLTVT.